The clone carrying this T cell receptor (beta chain) was counted a single time. Antigen unknown. Assay: immunoSEQ multiplex PCR; the TCRdb copy retains only in-frame clones and omits some. The table has tens of thousands of clones, about nine tenths seen once. The sample is drawn from a study of lymphopenia after photon versus proton radiotherapy. Points from the study as a whole: Only patients who died were analyzed for survival; proton advantage is unproven. Larger post-nadir TCR diversity loss correlated inversely with survival in deceased patients. Under photons, naive T cells and diversity fell while effector/memory populations rose. Oligoclonal CD8+ Temra expansion after nadir drove photon patients' diversity drop.

The V gene's germline CDR1 is SGDLS and CDR2 YYNGEE. The CDR3 is 15 residues long. The V end lost 3 bases, the J end lost 1 base, and 12 bases lay between the germline ends. The sequence came from an elderly man with esophageal cancer. This sequence joins TRBV9 and TRBJ2-3; D gene uncertain. Source: peripheral blood, taken from a patient treated with proton-based radiotherapy. CDR3 sequence reads: CASSAASGGTDTQYF. The CDR3 region has the DNA TGTGCCAGCAGCGCGGCAAGTGGGGGCACAGATACGCAGTATTTT.